A selection of T cell receptor beta chains follows, all from one sample in a study of cytomegalovirus exposure and HLA in healthy donors. The assay was immunoSEQ multiplex PCR, and TCRdb's table has in-frame clones only and misses some. The sample lists about 220,000 clones, more than 65% occurring once. Sequencing was done on a sample of PBMCs. The source is a man between 18 and 35 years old in good health and CMV-seronegative. Each CDR3 is given with its conserved first and last residue. The order of the fields is J gene, D gene, clone size, V gene, CDR3 protein, CDR3 DNA. D genes are given only for firm matches. Size tells how often a clone was seen (once, few, many) or the class of an expanded clone, and some rows leave it out.

j_call: TRBJ1-6
d_call: TRBD1
clone_size: once
v_call: TRBV15
cdr3_aa: CATSRGTGMWSPLHF
cdr3_nt: TGTGCCACCAGCAGAGGGACAGGGATGTGGTCACCCCTCCACTTT

j_call: TRBJ1-5
d_call: TRBD1
clone_size: few
v_call: TRBV6-1
cdr3_aa: CASSPDRGLSQPQHF
cdr3_nt: TGTGCCAGCAGTCCGGACAGGGGACTTAGTCAGCCCCAGCATTTT

j_call: TRBJ2-7
d_call: TRBD1
clone_size: once
v_call: TRBV5-1
cdr3_aa: CASSLGRGQGINEQYF
cdr3_nt: TGCGCCAGCAGCTTGGGAAGGGGACAGGGGATCAACGAGCAGTACTTC

j_call: TRBJ1-1
d_call: .
clone_size: .
v_call: TRBV10-3
cdr3_aa: CATTEMNTEAFF
cdr3_nt: TGTGCTACGACAGAGATGAACACTGAAGCTTTCTTT

j_call: TRBJ2-4
d_call: .
clone_size: .
v_call: TRBV4-1
cdr3_aa: CASSLEAGIQYF
cdr3_nt: TGCGCCAGCAGCCTCGAAGCCGGCATTCAGTACTTC

j_call: TRBJ1-1
d_call: TRBD1
clone_size: .
v_call: TRBV5-1
cdr3_aa: CASSLDINRGMNTEAFF
cdr3_nt: TGCGCCAGCAGCTTGGATATCAACAGGGGCATGAACACTGAAGCTTTCTTT

j_call: TRBJ1-1
d_call: .
clone_size: .
v_call: TRBV9
cdr3_aa: CASSVGGQGAEAFF
cdr3_nt: TGTGCCAGCAGCGTAGGGGGCCAAGGCGCTGAAGCTTTCTTT

j_call: TRBJ1-1
d_call: .
clone_size: .
v_call: TRBV9
cdr3_aa: CASSEQEISEAFF
cdr3_nt: TGTGCCAGCAGCGAACAGGAAATCTCTGAAGCTTTCTTT

j_call: TRBJ2-6
d_call: TRBD2
clone_size: .
v_call: TRBV28
cdr3_aa: CASSSPPGGSGANVLTF
cdr3_nt: TGTGCCAGCAGTTCCCCCCCGGGGGGCTCTGGGGCCAACGTCCTGACTTTC

j_call: TRBJ1-5
d_call: TRBD1
clone_size: .
v_call: TRBV9
cdr3_aa: CASSALGGFNQPQHF
cdr3_nt: TGTGCCAGCAGCGCCCTAGGGGGCTTCAATCAGCCCCAGCATTTT

j_call: TRBJ1-3
d_call: .
clone_size: many
v_call: TRBV5-6
cdr3_aa: CASSFGGAGNTIYF
cdr3_nt: TGTGCCAGCAGCTTCGGGGGGGCTGGAAACACCATATATTTT

j_call: TRBJ2-5
d_call: .
clone_size: .
v_call: TRBV9
cdr3_aa: CASSVGGVGQETQYF
cdr3_nt: TGTGCCAGCAGCGTAGGCGGGGTCGGGCAAGAGACCCAGTACTTC

j_call: TRBJ2-7
d_call: TRBD1
clone_size: .
v_call: TRBV29-1
cdr3_aa: CSVRLGTGSSYEQYF
cdr3_nt: TGCAGCGTTAGGCTCGGGACAGGGTCTTCCTACGAGCAGTACTTC

j_call: TRBJ2-2
d_call: .
clone_size: .
v_call: TRBV11-2
cdr3_aa: CASSLAGAGNTGELFF
cdr3_nt: TGTGCCAGCAGCTTAGCAGGGGCTGGCAACACCGGGGAGCTGTTTTTT

j_call: TRBJ2-7
d_call: .
clone_size: .
v_call: TRBV30
cdr3_aa: CAWSFPLAELGKYEQYF
cdr3_nt: TGTGCCTGGAGTTTCCCCTTAGCGGAGCTGGGGAAATACGAGCAGTACTTC

j_call: TRBJ2-1
d_call: TRBD2
clone_size: once
v_call: TRBV4-1
cdr3_aa: CASSQLGLADNEQFF
cdr3_nt: TGCGCCAGCAGCCAACTCGGACTAGCGGATAATGAGCAGTTCTTC

j_call: TRBJ2-1
d_call: TRBD1
clone_size: .
v_call: TRBV27
cdr3_aa: CASSLSRTGWNEQFF
cdr3_nt: TGTGCCAGCAGTTTATCTAGGACAGGGTGGAATGAGCAGTTCTTC

j_call: TRBJ2-3
d_call: TRBD1
clone_size: .
v_call: TRBV7-3
cdr3_aa: CASSPGTAFFSTDTQYF
cdr3_nt: TGTGCCAGCAGTCCTGGGACAGCGTTTTTTAGCACAGATACGCAGTATTTT